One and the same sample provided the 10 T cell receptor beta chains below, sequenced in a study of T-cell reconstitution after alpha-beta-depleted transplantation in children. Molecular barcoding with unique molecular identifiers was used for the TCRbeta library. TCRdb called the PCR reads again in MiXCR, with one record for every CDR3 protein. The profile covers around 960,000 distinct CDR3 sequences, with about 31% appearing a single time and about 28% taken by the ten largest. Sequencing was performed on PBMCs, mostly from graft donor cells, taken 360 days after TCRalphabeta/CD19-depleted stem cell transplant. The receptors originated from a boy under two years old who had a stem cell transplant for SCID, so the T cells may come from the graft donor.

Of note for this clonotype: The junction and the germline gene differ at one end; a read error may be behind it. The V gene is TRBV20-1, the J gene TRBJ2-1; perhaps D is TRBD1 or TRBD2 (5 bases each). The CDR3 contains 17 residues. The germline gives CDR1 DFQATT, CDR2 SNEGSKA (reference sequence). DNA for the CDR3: TGCTGTGCTAGAGCCGGGGCCCGGCCATCAGGATACAATGAGCAGTTCTTC. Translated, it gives CCARAGARPSGYNEQFF.

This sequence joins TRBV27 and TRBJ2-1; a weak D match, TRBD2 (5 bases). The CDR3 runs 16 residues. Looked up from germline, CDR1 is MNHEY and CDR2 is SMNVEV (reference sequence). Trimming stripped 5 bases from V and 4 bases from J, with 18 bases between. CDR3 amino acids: CASSPLNPRLYNEQFF. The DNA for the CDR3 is TGTGCCAGCAGTCCACTAAACCCCCGACTATACAATGAGCAGTTCTTC.

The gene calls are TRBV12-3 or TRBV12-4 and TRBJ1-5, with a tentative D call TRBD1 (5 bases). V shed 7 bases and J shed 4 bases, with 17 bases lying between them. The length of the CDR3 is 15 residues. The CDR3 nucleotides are TGTGCCAGCACCCGAGAGGGGCTTCGGAATCAGCCCCAGCATTTT. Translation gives CASTREGLRNQPQHF.

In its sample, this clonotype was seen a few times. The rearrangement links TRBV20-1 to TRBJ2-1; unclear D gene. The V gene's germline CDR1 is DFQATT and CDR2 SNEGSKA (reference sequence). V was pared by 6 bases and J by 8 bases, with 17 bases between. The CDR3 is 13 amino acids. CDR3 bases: TGCAGTGCCATGGGCCAACCCCCCCATGAGCAGTTCTTC. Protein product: CSAMGQPPHEQFF.

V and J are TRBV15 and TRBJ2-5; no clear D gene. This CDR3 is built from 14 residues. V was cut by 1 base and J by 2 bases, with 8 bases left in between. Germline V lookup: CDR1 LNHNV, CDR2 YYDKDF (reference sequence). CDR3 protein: CATSRGPGQETQYF. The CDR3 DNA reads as TGTGCCACCAGCAGAGGGCCTGGACAAGAGACCCAGTACTTC.

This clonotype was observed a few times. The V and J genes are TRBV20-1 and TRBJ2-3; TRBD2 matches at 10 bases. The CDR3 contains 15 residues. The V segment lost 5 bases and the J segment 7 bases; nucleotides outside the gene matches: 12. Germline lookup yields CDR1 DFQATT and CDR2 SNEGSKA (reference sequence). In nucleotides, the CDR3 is TGCAGTGCTCATCGGGACGCTAGCGGGGGAAATACGCAGTATTTT. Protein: CSAHRDASGGNTQYF.

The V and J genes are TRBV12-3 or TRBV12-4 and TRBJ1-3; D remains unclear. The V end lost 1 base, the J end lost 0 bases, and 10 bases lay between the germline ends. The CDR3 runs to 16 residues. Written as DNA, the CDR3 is TGTGCCAGCAGTTTAGATAGGCCAAGCTCTGGAAACACCATATATTTT. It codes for CASSLDRPSSGNTIYF.

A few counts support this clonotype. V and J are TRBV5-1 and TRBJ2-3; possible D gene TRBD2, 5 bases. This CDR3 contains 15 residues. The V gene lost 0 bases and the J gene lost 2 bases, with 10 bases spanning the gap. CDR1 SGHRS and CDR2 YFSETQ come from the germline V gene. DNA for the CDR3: TGCGCCAGCAGCTTGGATAGACTACACACAGATACGCAGTATTTT. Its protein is CASSLDRLHTDTQYF.

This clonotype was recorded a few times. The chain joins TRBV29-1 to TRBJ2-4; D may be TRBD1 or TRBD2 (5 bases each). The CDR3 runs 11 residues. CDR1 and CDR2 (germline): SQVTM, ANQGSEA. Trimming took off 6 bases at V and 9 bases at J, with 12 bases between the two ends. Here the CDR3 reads CSVGRDGIQYF. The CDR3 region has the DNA TGCAGCGTGGGCCGGGACGGCATTCAGTACTTC.

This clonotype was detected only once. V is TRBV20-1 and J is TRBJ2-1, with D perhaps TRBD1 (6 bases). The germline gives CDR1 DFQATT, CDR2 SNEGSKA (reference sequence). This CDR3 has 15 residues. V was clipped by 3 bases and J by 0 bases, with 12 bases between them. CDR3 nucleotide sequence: TGCAGTGCTAGCGACAGGTTCAGCTCCTACAATGAGCAGTTCTTC. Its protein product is CSASDRFSSYNEQFF.